The following is a TCR beta chain sequence with its context. Profiled with immunoSEQ multiplex PCR; TCRdb holds only in-frame clones, not every one. The data hold roughly 75,000 clones, with about 84% observed a single time. The sample is drawn from a study of radiotherapy plus CTLA-4 blockade in lung cancer. V was cut by 0 bases and J by 9 bases, with 10 bases left in between. There are 13 residues in the CDR3. CDR1 MNHEY and CDR2 SVGAGI come from the germline V gene. The rearrangement uses TRBV6-5 and TRBJ2-3; the D gene is possibly TRBD1 (6 bases). The source material was peripheral blood, sampled from a patient treated with radiotherapy plus ipilimumab. The TCR comes from a human donor with non-small cell lung cancer who had stable disease on radiotherapy plus ipilimumab. As DNA, the CDR3 is TGTGCCAGCAGTTACTCCAGGGGTAACACGCAGTATTTT. Translation gives CASSYSRGNTQYF.